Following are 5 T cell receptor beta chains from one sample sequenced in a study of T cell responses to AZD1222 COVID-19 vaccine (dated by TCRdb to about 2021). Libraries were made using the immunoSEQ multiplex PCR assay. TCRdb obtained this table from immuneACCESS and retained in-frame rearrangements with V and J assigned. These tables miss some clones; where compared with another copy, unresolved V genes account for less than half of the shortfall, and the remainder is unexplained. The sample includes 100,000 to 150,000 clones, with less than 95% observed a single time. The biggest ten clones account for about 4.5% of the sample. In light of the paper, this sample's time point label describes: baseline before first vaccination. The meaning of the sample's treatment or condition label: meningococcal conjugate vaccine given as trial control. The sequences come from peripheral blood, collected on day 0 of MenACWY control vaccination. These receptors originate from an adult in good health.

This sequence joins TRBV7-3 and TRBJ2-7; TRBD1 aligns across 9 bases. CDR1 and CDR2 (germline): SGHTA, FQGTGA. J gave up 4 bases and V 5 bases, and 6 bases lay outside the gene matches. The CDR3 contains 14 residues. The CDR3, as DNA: TGTGCCAGCAGCATTACAGGGGGCGTTTACGAGCAGTACTTC. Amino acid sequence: CASSITGGVYEQYF.

The chain's CDR3 is CASSQEEVPGFSYEQYF. CDR3 in DNA: TGCGCCAGCAGCCAAGAAGAGGTTCCAGGTTTCTCCTACGAGCAGTACTTC. The rearrangement links TRBV4-1 to TRBJ2-7; D call uncertain. CDR3 length equals 17 residues. The germline V gene has CDR1 MGHRA and CDR2 YSYEKL. The ends were cut back, 0 bases at V and 0 bases at J, with 15 bases in the middle.

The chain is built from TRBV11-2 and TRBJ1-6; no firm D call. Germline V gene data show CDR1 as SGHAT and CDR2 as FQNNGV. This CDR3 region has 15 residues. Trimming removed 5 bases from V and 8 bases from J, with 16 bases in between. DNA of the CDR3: TGTGCCAGCAGCCCGCGCCCGGGCCGGGATTCACCCCTCCACTTT. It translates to CASSPRPGRDSPLHF. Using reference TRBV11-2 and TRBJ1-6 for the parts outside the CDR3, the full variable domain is EAGVAQSPRYKIIEKRQSVAFWCNPISGHATLYWYQQILGQGPKLLIQFQNNGVVDDSQLPKDRFSAERLKGVDSTLKIQPAKLEDSAVYLCASSPRPGRDSPLHFGNGTRLTVT.

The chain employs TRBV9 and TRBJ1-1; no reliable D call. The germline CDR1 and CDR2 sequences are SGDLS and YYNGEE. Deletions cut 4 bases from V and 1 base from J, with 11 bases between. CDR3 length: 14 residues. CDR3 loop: CASSLGTRNTEAFF. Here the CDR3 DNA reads TGTGCCAGCAGCTTAGGAACCCGGAACACTGAAGCTTTCTTT.

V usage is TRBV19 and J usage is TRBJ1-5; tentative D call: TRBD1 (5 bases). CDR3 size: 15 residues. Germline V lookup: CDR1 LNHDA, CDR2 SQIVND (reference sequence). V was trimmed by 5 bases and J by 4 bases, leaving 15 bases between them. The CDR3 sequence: CASSWGNGLNQPQHF. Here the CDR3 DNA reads TGTGCCAGTAGTTGGGGGAACGGGCTTAATCAGCCCCAGCATTTT.